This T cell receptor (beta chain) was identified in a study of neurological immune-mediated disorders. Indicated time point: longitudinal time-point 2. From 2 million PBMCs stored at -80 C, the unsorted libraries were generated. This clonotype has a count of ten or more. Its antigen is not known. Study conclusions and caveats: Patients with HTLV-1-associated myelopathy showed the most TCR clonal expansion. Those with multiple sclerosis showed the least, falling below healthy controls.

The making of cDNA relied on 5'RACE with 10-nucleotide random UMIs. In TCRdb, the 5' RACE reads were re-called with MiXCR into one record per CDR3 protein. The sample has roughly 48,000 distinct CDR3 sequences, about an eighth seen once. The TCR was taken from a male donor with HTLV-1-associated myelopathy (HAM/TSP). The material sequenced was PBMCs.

The CDR3 nucleotides are TGCGCCAGCAGCTTGGCCGGAGGGGACTATGGCTACACCTTC. Its translation is CASSLAGGDYGYTF. The chain couples TRBV5-1 to TRBJ1-2; D may be TRBD1 (5 bases). The CDR3 has 14 residues. Trimming left V 0 bases short and J 3 bases short, with 9 bases between. In germline, CDR1 is SGHRS, CDR2 YFSETQ.